One sample yielded the 17 T cell receptor beta chains listed below, sequenced in a study of T cell responses to AZD1222 COVID-19 vaccine. Generated by immunoSEQ multiplex PCR, the TCRdb table keeps only in-frame clones and is missing some. The sample consists of about 140,000 clones, approximately 90% of them appearing once. This specimen was peripheral blood, taken on day 0 of AZD1222 vaccination. All receptors derive from an adult in good health.

The chain couples TRBV18 to TRBJ2-7, with D uncertain. CDR3 length: 16 amino acids. The V gene's germline CDR1 is KGHSH and CDR2 LQKENI. V lost 4 bases and J 4 bases, leaving 20 bases between the germline ends. Here the CDR3 reads CASSRVPIGPPYEQYF. For the CDR3, the DNA is TGTGCCAGCTCACGGGTTCCCATAGGACCTCCGTACGAGCAGTACTTC.

Written as DNA, the CDR3 is TGTGCCAGCAGCGGGGGACAAAGCTACGAGCAGTACTTC. Encoded protein: CASSGGQSYEQYF. The V call is TRBV5-6, the J call TRBJ2-7; D is perhaps TRBD1 (6 bases). The CDR3 has 13 residues. Germline-derived CDR1 and CDR2 are SGHDT and YYEEEE. The V gene lost 4 bases and the J gene lost 3 bases, with 11 bases spanning the gap.

This clone was seen a single time. The chain couples TRBV19 to TRBJ1-1, with TRBD1 matching 7 bases. V was clipped by 5 bases and J by 9 bases; unmatched bases: 12. Germline assignment: CDR1 LNHDA and CDR2 SQIVND (reference sequence). This CDR3 region has 14 residues. This CDR3 is CASSSQQGSLKAFF. For the CDR3, the DNA is TGTGCCAGTAGTTCCCAACAGGGGAGCCTGAAAGCTTTCTTT.

V usage is TRBV27 and J usage is TRBJ2-7; unclear D gene. V lost 0 bases and J lost 3, with 6 bases in between. Germline loops: CDR1 MNHEY, CDR2 SMNVEV (reference sequence). CDR3 length: 13 residues. CDR3 region: CASSLSNGYEQYF. CDR3 nucleotide sequence: TGTGCCAGCAGTTTATCGAACGGCTACGAGCAGTACTTC.

This chain links TRBV2 with TRBJ2-3, with D perhaps matching TRBD2 (6 bases). V lost 4 bases and J 2 bases, leaving 13 bases between the germline ends. CDR1 SNHLY and CDR2 FYNNEI come from the germline V gene. The CDR3 consists of 15 residues. The CDR3 bases are TGTGCCAGCAGTGCAACAGCGGGCAACACAGATACGCAGTATTTT. Translated: CASSATAGNTDTQYF. Full variable domain (missing parts from reference TRBV2 and TRBJ2-3): EPEVTQTPSHQVTQMGQEVILRCVPISNHLYFYWYRQILGQKVEFLVSFYNNEISEKSEIFDDQFSVERPDGSNFTLKIRSTKLEDSAMYFCASSATAGNTDTQYFGPGTRLTVL.

This sequence joins TRBV30 and TRBJ1-6, with D maybe TRBD1 (5 bases). Germline V gene data show CDR1 as GTSNPN and CDR2 as SVGIG (reference sequence). V lost 0 bases and J lost 7, with 19 bases in between. The CDR3 contains 17 residues. The CDR3 loop is CAWSVGNLGGRNSPLHF. Here the CDR3 DNA reads TGTGCCTGGAGTGTAGGGAACCTCGGGGGTAGGAATTCACCCCTCCACTTT.

The chain uses TRBV7-2 and TRBJ1-2; TRBD1 aligns across 7 bases. The CDR3 loop spans 17 amino acids. Germline loops: CDR1 SGHTA, CDR2 FQGNSA. Trimming cost V 1 base and J 4 bases; bases outside gene matches: 12. The DNA for the CDR3 is TGTGCCAGCAGCTTAGTAGGGGTCAAGGGGGCAAGCTATGGCTACACCTTC. It encodes CASSLVGVKGASYGYTF.

The chain uses TRBV5-1 and TRBJ2-5, with 7 bases matching TRBD1. The V gene's germline CDR1 is SGHRS and CDR2 YFSETQ. Losses at the gene ends were 0 bases for V and 3 bases for J; bases not matched to a gene: 2. The CDR3 consists of 14 residues. CDR3 protein: CASSLGTGEETQYF. CDR3 nucleotides: TGCGCCAGCAGCTTGGGGACAGGCGAAGAGACCCAGTACTTC.

The chain couples TRBV27 to TRBJ2-1; TRBD2 matches 7 bases. With 5 bases clipped from V and 6 bases from J, the junction kept 13 bases outside the gene matches. The CDR3 is made up of 16 amino acids. Germline V gives CDR1 MNHEY, CDR2 SMNVEV (reference sequence). The CDR3 sequence is CASSALLPTGGNEQFF. Here the CDR3 DNA reads TGTGCCAGCAGTGCCCTCCTGCCTACGGGAGGCAATGAGCAGTTCTTC.

The rearrangement joins TRBV30 to TRBJ2-1, with TRBD1 matching over 9 bases. The V and J ends lost 8 bases and 3 bases, in that order; junction bases with no gene match: 5. Looked up from germline, CDR1 is GTSNPN and CDR2 is SVGIG (reference sequence). This CDR3 contains 13 residues. DNA of the CDR3: TGTGCCCTGGGACAGGGTTTCTACAATGAGCAGTTCTTC. Its protein is CALGQGFYNEQFF.

This clone was recorded a few times. The rearrangement joins TRBV5-8 to TRBJ1-1; TRBD1 agrees at 10 bases. J lost 3 bases, V lost 4 bases, and 6 bases had no gene match. Per germline, CDR1 SGHTS and CDR2 YDEGEE. CDR3 length: 15 residues. For the CDR3, the DNA is TGTGCCAGCAGCCTATTGGGACAGGGGTACACTGAAGCTTTCTTT. Encoded protein: CASSLLGQGYTEAFF. Variable domain in full (rest from reference TRBV5-8 and TRBJ1-1): EAGVTQSPTHLIKTRGQQATLRCSPISGHTSVYWYQQALGLGLQFLLWYDEGEERNRGNFPPRFSGRQFPNYSSELNVNALELEDSALYLCASSLLGQGYTEAFFGQGTRLTVV.

The rearrangement links TRBV9 to TRBJ2-7, with 7 bases identical to TRBD1. Germline CDR1 SGDLS, CDR2 YYNGEE. V trimming: 2 bases; J trimming: 0 bases; junction bases outside the gene matches: 2. This CDR3 has 14 residues. In DNA form, the CDR3 reads TGTGCCAGCAGCGTGGGGACAGACTCCTACGAGCAGTACTTC. Translated: CASSVGTDSYEQYF.

This chain joins TRBV5-1 and TRBJ2-3, with no clear D. There are 14 residues in the CDR3. Germline V lookup: CDR1 SGHRS, CDR2 YFSETQ. With 3 bases removed from V and 1 base from J, the gap between germline ends came to 9 bases. CDR3 loop: CASSSLAGTDTQYF. The CDR3 DNA sequence: TGCGCCAGCAGCTCCTTGGCAGGCACAGATACGCAGTATTTT.

The chain recombines TRBV19 with TRBJ2-7; 8 positions match TRBD1. The CDR3 is 14 amino acids. The germline V gene has CDR1 LNHDA and CDR2 SQIVND (reference sequence). The V and J ends lost 2 bases and 7 bases, in that order; junction bases with no gene match: 7. CDR3 bases: TGTGCCAGTAGTATAAGTCAGGGGGCCGGAGAGCAGTACTTC. Translation gives CASSISQGAGEQYF. The whole variable domain, filled in from reference TRBV19 and TRBJ2-7, reads DGGITQSPKYLFRKEGQNVTLSCEQNLNHDAMYWYRQDPGQGLRLIYYSQIVNDFQKGDIAEGYSVSREKKESFPLTVTSAQKNPTAFYLCASSISQGAGEQYFGPGTRLTVT.

The V gene is TRBV6-5, the J gene TRBJ2-2; 11 nucleotides line up with TRBD2. This CDR3 spans 15 amino acids. V shed 4 bases, J shed 5 bases, and the junction held 3 bases outside the gene matches. Per germline, CDR1 MNHEY and CDR2 SVGAGI. The CDR3 protein is CASSWGLAETGELFF. In DNA, the CDR3 is TGTGCCAGCAGTTGGGGACTAGCGGAGACCGGGGAGCTGTTTTTT.

CDR3 amino acids: CASSQDIGTEAFF. The CDR3 coding sequence is TGCGCCAGCAGCCAAGATATAGGGACTGAAGCTTTCTTT. This chain links TRBV4-3 with TRBJ1-1; D gene ambiguous. Germline-derived CDR1 and CDR2 are LGHNA and YSLEER. The CDR3 is made up of 13 amino acids. V lost 0 bases and J lost 5, with 7 bases in between.

V gene TRBV29-1 combines with J gene TRBJ2-3, with unresolved D. The germline CDR1 and CDR2 sequences are SQVTM and ANQGSEA. The CDR3 extends over 13 amino acids. The ends were cut back, 4 bases at V and 3 bases at J, with 11 bases in the middle. Here the CDR3 reads CSVGRLSTDTQYF. The CDR3 DNA reads as TGCAGCGTTGGGCGGCTTAGTACAGATACGCAGTATTTT.